This T cell receptor beta chain derives from a study of shared clonotypes between healthy human individuals. Of note for this clone: Its target is not known.

General study points: Naive CD4 clonotypes overlapped across a few donors at 4.5% to 5.5%.

Assay used: immunoSEQ multiplex PCR; TCRdb lists only in-frame clones, some missing. This sample has roughly 1 million clones; around 74% occur once, and the top ten carry around 1.5%. CDR3 size: 13 residues. The germline gives CDR1 MNHNY, CDR2 SVGAGI (reference sequence). Trimming removed 6 bases at V and 1 base at J, with 7 bases between. Sequenced input: memory CD4+ T cells sorted from blood. The subset is: CD45RA-negative fraction. This TCR was recovered from a man in his late teens or twenties in good health. The chain joins TRBV6-6 to TRBJ1-5; no definite D call. CDR3 amino acids: CASRMDSNQPQHF. DNA of the CDR3: TGTGCCAGCAGGATGGACAGCAATCAGCCCCAGCATTTT.